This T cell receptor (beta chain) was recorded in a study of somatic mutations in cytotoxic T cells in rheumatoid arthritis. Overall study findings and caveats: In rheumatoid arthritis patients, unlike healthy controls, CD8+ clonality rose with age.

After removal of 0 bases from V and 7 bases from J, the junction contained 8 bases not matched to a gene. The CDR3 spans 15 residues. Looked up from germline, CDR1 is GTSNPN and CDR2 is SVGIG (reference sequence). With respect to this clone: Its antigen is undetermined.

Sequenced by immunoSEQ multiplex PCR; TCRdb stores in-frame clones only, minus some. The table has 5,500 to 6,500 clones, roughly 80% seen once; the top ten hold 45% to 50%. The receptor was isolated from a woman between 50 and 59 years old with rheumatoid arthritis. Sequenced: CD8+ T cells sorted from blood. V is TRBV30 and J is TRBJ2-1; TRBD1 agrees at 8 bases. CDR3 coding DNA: TGTGCCTGGAGTGTCGAGGACAGGGAGTGGAATGAGCAGTTCTTC. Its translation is CAWSVEDREWNEQFF.